The rows below give T cell receptor beta chains drawn from one sample of a study of blood T cell repertoires in COVID-19. Clones were sequenced by immunoSEQ multiplex PCR, and TCRdb holds only the in-frame ones, with some missing. Found here are over 200,000 clones, more than 70% of them singletons; the top ten hold around 6%. Sequencing was performed on peripheral blood. Receptors were obtained from an elderly man with acute or convalescent COVID-19. Both conserved end residues are part of each CDR3. Fields, in order: J gene, D gene, clone size, V gene, CDR3 DNA, CDR3 protein. A D gene is named only where the DNA matches it firmly. The size entry is marked missing in some rows and otherwise reads once, few, many or a size class.

J gene: TRBJ1-1; D gene: NA; clone size: NA; V gene: TRBV5-8; CDR3 DNA: TGTGCCAGCAGACCCCCGCGGAACACTGAAGCTTTCTTT; CDR3 protein: CASRPPRNTEAFF
J gene: TRBJ2-7; D gene: NA; clone size: NA; V gene: TRBV27; CDR3 DNA: TGTGCCAGCAGTCCAGGCGTTTCGATAACTTACGAGCAGTACTTC; CDR3 protein: CASSPGVSITYEQYF
J gene: TRBJ2-2; D gene: NA; clone size: NA; V gene: TRBV5-6; CDR3 DNA: TGTGCCAGCACCATTGCCGGGTGGTCCGGGGAGCTGTTTTTT; CDR3 protein: CASTIAGWSGELFF
J gene: TRBJ2-1; D gene: NA; clone size: NA; V gene: TRBV5-1; CDR3 DNA: TGCGCCAGCAGCTTATCAACCATTGGGGGGTTTGAGCAGTTCTTC; CDR3 protein: CASSLSTIGGFEQFF
J gene: TRBJ2-1; D gene: TRBD2; clone size: NA; V gene: TRBV19; CDR3 DNA: TGTGCCAGTAGACACACCCCCGGGACTAGCGGGGGAAATGAGCAGTTCTTC; CDR3 protein: CASRHTPGTSGGNEQFF
J gene: TRBJ1-6; D gene: NA; clone size: NA; V gene: TRBV25-1; CDR3 DNA: TGTGCCAGCAGTGGGCAGGTTAATTCACCCCTCCACTTT; CDR3 protein: CASSGQVNSPLHF
J gene: TRBJ1-1; D gene: NA; clone size: NA; V gene: TRBV6-1; CDR3 DNA: TGTGCCAGCAGTGAAGGGGGCTGGACTGAAGCTTTCTTT; CDR3 protein: CASSEGGWTEAFF
J gene: TRBJ1-6; D gene: TRBD1; clone size: NA; V gene: TRBV6-6; CDR3 DNA: TGTGCCAGCAGATCGACAGGGGATAATTCACCCCTCCACTTT; CDR3 protein: CASRSTGDNSPLHF
J gene: TRBJ2-1; D gene: NA; clone size: NA; V gene: TRBV5-1; CDR3 DNA: TGCGCCAGCAGCTTGATCGCGGGCTTGACCTACAATGAGCAGTTCTTC; CDR3 protein: CASSLIAGLTYNEQFF
J gene: TRBJ2-1; D gene: NA; clone size: NA; V gene: TRBV3-1/TRBV3-2; CDR3 DNA: TGTGCCAGCAGCCTACCGGAGTCCTACAATGAGCAGTTCTTC; CDR3 protein: CASSLPESYNEQFF
J gene: TRBJ2-2; D gene: NA; clone size: NA; V gene: TRBV2; CDR3 DNA: TGTGCCAGCAGTGATTCAAGCCGCCTCGCCGGGGAGCTGTTTTTT; CDR3 protein: CASSDSSRLAGELFF
J gene: TRBJ1-2; D gene: NA; clone size: NA; V gene: TRBV30; CDR3 DNA: TGTGCCTGGAGTGTAATGGGGCCCGTGGCCCATGGCTACACCTTC; CDR3 protein: CAWSVMGPVAHGYTF
J gene: TRBJ1-1; D gene: NA; clone size: NA; V gene: TRBV18; CDR3 DNA: TGTGCCAGCTCACCAAAGACAGGATCTATGAACACTGAAGCTTTCTTT; CDR3 protein: CASSPKTGSMNTEAFF
J gene: TRBJ2-3; D gene: NA; clone size: NA; V gene: TRBV24-1; CDR3 DNA: TGTGCCACCGGGCTAGGGACGGGGACTCCAGATACGCAGTATTTT; CDR3 protein: CATGLGTGTPDTQYF
J gene: TRBJ1-5; D gene: NA; clone size: NA; V gene: TRBV11-2; CDR3 DNA: TGTGCCAGCAGCTTTCAGCGCGATCAGCCCCAGCATTTT; CDR3 protein: CASSFQRDQPQHF
J gene: TRBJ1-1; D gene: TRBD1; clone size: NA; V gene: TRBV27; CDR3 DNA: TGTGCCAGCAGTCCTCGACAGGGGGTCGGGAACACTGAAGCTTTCTTT; CDR3 protein: CASSPRQGVGNTEAFF
J gene: TRBJ2-7; D gene: TRBD2; clone size: NA; V gene: TRBV5-1; CDR3 DNA: TGCGCCAGCAGCTTGGGACTAGCGGGATACTACGAGCAGTACTTC; CDR3 protein: CASSLGLAGYYEQYF
J gene: TRBJ2-2; D gene: NA; clone size: NA; V gene: TRBV5-4; CDR3 DNA: TGTGCCAGCAGCTTTGGGCGCAGGGATAGCGGGGAGCTGTTTTTT; CDR3 protein: CASSFGRRDSGELFF
J gene: TRBJ2-1; D gene: NA; clone size: NA; V gene: TRBV28; CDR3 DNA: TGTGCCAGCAGGCCAGGGTCAAGCTCCTACAATGAGCAGTTCTTC; CDR3 protein: CASRPGSSSYNEQFF
J gene: TRBJ2-6; D gene: NA; clone size: once; V gene: TRBV3-1/TRBV3-2; CDR3 DNA: TGTGCCAGCAGCCATTGGGGGGGGGCCTCTGGGGCCAACGTCCTGACTTTC; CDR3 protein: CASSHWGGASGANVLTF
J gene: TRBJ2-5; D gene: NA; clone size: NA; V gene: TRBV7-8; CDR3 DNA: TGTGCCAGCAGCTTAGACCCTAGTTTGGGGCAAGAAGAGACCCAGTACTTC; CDR3 protein: CASSLDPSLGQEETQYF
J gene: TRBJ2-7; D gene: TRBD2; clone size: NA; V gene: TRBV7-2; CDR3 DNA: TGTGCCAGCAGCTCTGGGACTAGGAGGGGCTACGAGCAGTACTTC; CDR3 protein: CASSSGTRRGYEQYF
J gene: TRBJ2-5; D gene: NA; clone size: NA; V gene: TRBV5-1; CDR3 DNA: TGCGCCAGCAGCTTGGGGGCGGGCCCCGGGGAGACCCAGTACTTC; CDR3 protein: CASSLGAGPGETQYF
J gene: TRBJ2-3; D gene: TRBD1; clone size: NA; V gene: TRBV30; CDR3 DNA: TGTGCCTGGAGCCTAACGGGACAGGGAGTATATACGCAGTATTTT; CDR3 protein: CAWSLTGQGVYTQYF
J gene: TRBJ1-5; D gene: TRBD1; clone size: NA; V gene: TRBV6-2/TRBV6-3; CDR3 DNA: TGTGCCAGCAGTACCAGACAGGGTGTTGATCAGCCCCAGCATTTT; CDR3 protein: CASSTRQGVDQPQHF
J gene: TRBJ1-4; D gene: NA; clone size: NA; V gene: TRBV7-2; CDR3 DNA: TGTGCCAGCAGCCTCGGAACAGCCGCAACTAATGAAAAACTGTTTTTT; CDR3 protein: CASSLGTAATNEKLFF
J gene: TRBJ2-7; D gene: NA; clone size: once; V gene: TRBV11-2; CDR3 DNA: TGTGCCAGCAGCCCTCGACTAGGCGGGAACTCCTACGAGCAGTACTTC; CDR3 protein: CASSPRLGGNSYEQYF
J gene: TRBJ1-5; D gene: NA; clone size: NA; V gene: TRBV24-1; CDR3 DNA: TGTGCCACCAGTGAGGACAGTCATCAGCCCCAGCATTTT; CDR3 protein: CATSEDSHQPQHF
J gene: TRBJ2-2; D gene: TRBD2; clone size: once; V gene: TRBV9; CDR3 DNA: TGTGCCAGCAGCCAACCGGGACGGGGGGGGAACACCGGGGAGCTGTTTTTT; CDR3 protein: CASSQPGRGGNTGELFF
J gene: TRBJ2-1; D gene: TRBD2; clone size: NA; V gene: TRBV7-2; CDR3 DNA: TGTGCCAGCAGCCCATCGGCCTCTAGCGGGAGAGCGTTCTTC; CDR3 protein: CASSPSASSGRAFF
J gene: TRBJ2-1; D gene: TRBD1; clone size: NA; V gene: TRBV2; CDR3 DNA: TGTGCCAGCGGGGACAGGTTTTGGTATGAGCAGTTCTTC; CDR3 protein: CASGDRFWYEQFF
J gene: TRBJ1-5; D gene: TRBD1; clone size: NA; V gene: TRBV19; CDR3 DNA: TGTGCCAGTAGTCCGACAGGGAGCGGCAATCAGCCCCAGCATTTT; CDR3 protein: CASSPTGSGNQPQHF
J gene: TRBJ2-7; D gene: NA; clone size: NA; V gene: TRBV7-9; CDR3 DNA: TGTGCCAGCAGCCTAAATTACGAGCAGTACTTC; CDR3 protein: CASSLNYEQYF
J gene: TRBJ2-7; D gene: NA; clone size: NA; V gene: TRBV7-9; CDR3 DNA: TGTGCCAGCAGCTTTTCGGGTCAGGGGCTCTCAGGGCAGTACTTC; CDR3 protein: CASSFSGQGLSGQYF
J gene: TRBJ2-3; D gene: NA; clone size: NA; V gene: TRBV19; CDR3 DNA: TGTGCCAGTAGTATCGGGTACACAGATACGCAGTATTTT; CDR3 protein: CASSIGYTDTQYF
J gene: TRBJ1-4; D gene: NA; clone size: NA; V gene: TRBV19; CDR3 DNA: TGTGCCAGTAGTATGGTCGGTCGACAGGAGAATGAAAAACTGTTTTTT; CDR3 protein: CASSMVGRQENEKLFF
J gene: TRBJ1-1; D gene: TRBD1; clone size: NA; V gene: TRBV4-1; CDR3 DNA: TGCGCCAGCAGCCAGTTCGACAGGGGGACGAGGGAAGCTTTCTTT; CDR3 protein: CASSQFDRGTREAFF
J gene: TRBJ2-7; D gene: TRBD2; clone size: NA; V gene: TRBV2; CDR3 DNA: TGTGCCAGCAGCGCGACTAGCGGGCCCTACGAGCAGTACTTC; CDR3 protein: CASSATSGPYEQYF
J gene: TRBJ2-1; D gene: NA; clone size: NA; V gene: TRBV3-1/TRBV3-2; CDR3 DNA: TGTGCCAGCTCCTCACTCCGCGCCGCGCGGAATGAGCAGTTCTTC; CDR3 protein: CASSSLRAARNEQFF
J gene: TRBJ1-1; D gene: NA; clone size: NA; V gene: TRBV7-9; CDR3 DNA: TGTGCCAGCAGCTTTCGATCAGGGGTCGTCGGCGGCACTGAAGCTTTCTTT; CDR3 protein: CASSFRSGVVGGTEAFF
J gene: TRBJ2-5; D gene: TRBD1; clone size: NA; V gene: TRBV4-1; CDR3 DNA: TGCGCCAGCAGCCTCGGGACAGGGAGGGTAGCCGAGACCCAGTACTTC; CDR3 protein: CASSLGTGRVAETQYF
J gene: TRBJ1-6; D gene: NA; clone size: NA; V gene: TRBV5-4; CDR3 DNA: TGTGCCAGCAGCGCGACCGGCAGGGGTACAGGCTCACCCCTCCACTTT; CDR3 protein: CASSATGRGTGSPLHF
J gene: TRBJ2-7; D gene: NA; clone size: NA; V gene: TRBV15; CDR3 DNA: TGTGCCACCAGCAAATCCCTAGGCGAGCAGTACTTC; CDR3 protein: CATSKSLGEQYF
J gene: TRBJ2-7; D gene: TRBD1; clone size: NA; V gene: TRBV19; CDR3 DNA: TGTGCCAGTAGTTTCAAGACAGGGTCAGCCTACGAGCAGTACTTC; CDR3 protein: CASSFKTGSAYEQYF
J gene: TRBJ1-6; D gene: NA; clone size: NA; V gene: TRBV4-1; CDR3 DNA: TGCGCCAGCAGCCAAGATCCCCCGACAGTCTTCTATAATTCACCCCTCCACTTT; CDR3 protein: CASSQDPPTVFYNSPLHF
J gene: TRBJ2-2; D gene: NA; clone size: NA; V gene: TRBV9; CDR3 DNA: TGTGCCAGCAGCCCTCGACGGACAGAAAACACCGGGGAGCTGTTTTTT; CDR3 protein: CASSPRRTENTGELFF
J gene: TRBJ2-1; D gene: TRBD1; clone size: NA; V gene: TRBV27; CDR3 DNA: TGTGCAGACACAGGGGTTGAGCAGTTCTTC; CDR3 protein: CADTGVEQFF
J gene: TRBJ1-2; D gene: NA; clone size: NA; V gene: TRBV9; CDR3 DNA: TGTGCCAGCAGCGTAGACGGGTATGGCTACACCTTC; CDR3 protein: CASSVDGYGYTF
J gene: TRBJ1-4; D gene: NA; clone size: NA; V gene: TRBV6-5; CDR3 DNA: TGTGCCAGCAGTTACCTGGGCCCCCACGAAAAACTGTTTTTT; CDR3 protein: CASSYLGPHEKLFF
J gene: TRBJ2-2; D gene: NA; clone size: NA; V gene: TRBV19; CDR3 DNA: TGTGCCAGTAGACAGGGATACACCGGGGAGCTGTTTTTT; CDR3 protein: CASRQGYTGELFF
J gene: TRBJ2-1; D gene: NA; clone size: NA; V gene: TRBV9; CDR3 DNA: TGTGCCAGCAGCGGATCAGGGGACCCCTACTCCTACAATGAGCAGTTCTTC; CDR3 protein: CASSGSGDPYSYNEQFF
J gene: TRBJ2-5; D gene: TRBD1; clone size: NA; V gene: TRBV12-5; CDR3 DNA: TGTGCTAGTGGGATCGGGACAGGGGGCCAAGAGACCCAGTACTTC; CDR3 protein: CASGIGTGGQETQYF
J gene: TRBJ2-5; D gene: TRBD2; clone size: NA; V gene: TRBV3-1/TRBV3-2; CDR3 DNA: TGTTCCAGCAGCTTAGCGGGAGGCTTGGAGACCCAGTACTTC; CDR3 protein: CSSSLAGGLETQYF
J gene: TRBJ2-1; D gene: TRBD2; clone size: NA; V gene: TRBV28; CDR3 DNA: TGTGCCAGCTTCACGGGGGGAACCTACAATGAGCAGTTCTTC; CDR3 protein: CASFTGGTYNEQFF
J gene: TRBJ2-7; D gene: NA; clone size: NA; V gene: TRBV6-5; CDR3 DNA: TGTGCCAGCAGTTCCGCGGCCTACGAGCAGTACTTC; CDR3 protein: CASSSAAYEQYF